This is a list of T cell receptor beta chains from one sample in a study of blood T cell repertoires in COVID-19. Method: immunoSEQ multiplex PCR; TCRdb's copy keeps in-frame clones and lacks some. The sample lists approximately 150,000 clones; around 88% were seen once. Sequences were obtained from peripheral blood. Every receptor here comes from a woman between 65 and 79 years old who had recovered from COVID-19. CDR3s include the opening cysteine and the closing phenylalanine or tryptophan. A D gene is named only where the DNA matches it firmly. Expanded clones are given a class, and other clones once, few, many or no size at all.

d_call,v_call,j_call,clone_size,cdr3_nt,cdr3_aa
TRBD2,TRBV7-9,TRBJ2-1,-,TGTGCCAGCAGCAAAAGCGGGAGTTCCTACAATGAGCAGTTCTTC,CASSKSGSSYNEQFF
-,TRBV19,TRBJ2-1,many,TGTGCCAGTAGACTCCCCAAAAACAATGAGCAGTTCTTC,CASRLPKNNEQFF
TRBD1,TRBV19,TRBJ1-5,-,TGTGCCAGTAGTATAAGGGGGCAGCCCAATCAGCCCCAGCATTTT,CASSIRGQPNQPQHF
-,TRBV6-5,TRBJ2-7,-,TGTGCCAGCAGTTACGGTGGCTCACCCTACGAGCAGTACTTC,CASSYGGSPYEQYF
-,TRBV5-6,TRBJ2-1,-,TGTGCCAGCAGCGACGGGACTCCGTCCTACAATGAGCAGTTCTTC,CASSDGTPSYNEQFF
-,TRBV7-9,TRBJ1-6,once,TGTGCCAGCAGCCCCCGTGGGAGCGGGGATTCACCCCTCCACTTT,CASSPRGSGDSPLHF
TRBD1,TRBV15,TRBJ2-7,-,TGTGCCACCAGCAGACCCACAGGGGGCGGTTACGAGCAGTACTTC,CATSRPTGGGYEQYF
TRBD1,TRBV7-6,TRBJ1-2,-,TGTGCCAGCAGCTTTGGTCCGGGACAGGGGAAAGGGAACTATGGCTACACCTTC,CASSFGPGQGKGNYGYTF
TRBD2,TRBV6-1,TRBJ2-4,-,TGTGCCAGCAGTGATGGGAGGGACATTCAGTACTTC,CASSDGRDIQYF
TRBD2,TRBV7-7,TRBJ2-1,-,TGTGCTAGCAGCTTAGCGGCCAGCGGGGCCGAGGATGAGCAGTTCTTC,CASSLAASGAEDEQFF
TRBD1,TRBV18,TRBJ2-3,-,TGTGCCAGCTCACCCACAGGGGGGACAGATACGCAGTATTTT,CASSPTGGTDTQYF
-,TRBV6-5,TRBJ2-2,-,TGTGCCAGCAGTTCCACGAACACCGGGGAGCTGTTTTTT,CASSSTNTGELFF
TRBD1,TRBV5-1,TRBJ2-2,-,TGCGCCAGCAGCCCGCCGACAGGGGTGGACACCGGGGAGCTGTTTTTT,CASSPPTGVDTGELFF
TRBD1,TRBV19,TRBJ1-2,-,TGTGCCAGTAGTACGGGACAGGGGCTGGGCTACACCTTC,CASSTGQGLGYTF
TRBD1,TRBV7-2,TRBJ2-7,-,TGTGCCAGCAGGACCCCGGGACAGGGAACCTACGAGCAGTACTTC,CASRTPGQGTYEQYF
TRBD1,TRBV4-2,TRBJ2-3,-,TGTGCCAGCAGCGTCACAGGGGGCCGAGGCGGCACAGATACGCAGTATTTT,CASSVTGGRGGTDTQYF
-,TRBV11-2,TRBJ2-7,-,TGTGCCAGCAGCGGGAGCTCCTACGAGCAGTACTTC,CASSGSSYEQYF
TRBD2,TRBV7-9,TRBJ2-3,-,TGTGCCAGCAGCCCTCGGGGAGGGACTAGCACAGATACGCAGTATTTT,CASSPRGGTSTDTQYF
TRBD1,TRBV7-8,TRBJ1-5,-,TGTGCCAGCAGCTTCATCCGGGACAGAAGCAATCAGCCCCAGCATTTT,CASSFIRDRSNQPQHF
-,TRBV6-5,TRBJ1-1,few,TGTGCCAGCTGGAAGGGGACTTTGGGAGCTTTCTTT,CASWKGTLGAFF
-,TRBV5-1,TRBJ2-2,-,TGCGCCAGCAGCCGGCAGGGACAGAACACCGGGGAGCTGTTTTTT,CASSRQGQNTGELFF
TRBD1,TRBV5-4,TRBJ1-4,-,TGTGCCAGCAGCTCCGGACAGGGAGGAGGAGAAAAACTGTTTTTT,CASSSGQGGGEKLFF
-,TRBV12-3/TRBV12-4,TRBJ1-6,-,TGTGCCAGCAACAGACGAGACAATTCACCCCTCCACTTT,CASNRRDNSPLHF
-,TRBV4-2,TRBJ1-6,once,TGTGCCAGCAGCCAAGGCCCTAGGGGTAATTCACCCCTCCACTTT,CASSQGPRGNSPLHF
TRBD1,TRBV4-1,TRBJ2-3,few,TGCGCCAGCAGCCAGGGACAGGGTAGCACAGATACGCAGTATTTT,CASSQGQGSTDTQYF
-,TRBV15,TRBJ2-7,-,TGTGCCACCAGCAGACGAACCGGGACTCCGACCTACGAGCAGTACTTC,CATSRRTGTPTYEQYF
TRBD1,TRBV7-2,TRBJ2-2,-,TGTGCCAGCAGCATTGCCAGGGGGCGTACCGGGGAGCTGTTTTTT,CASSIARGRTGELFF
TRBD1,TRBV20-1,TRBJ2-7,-,TGCAGTGCTAGTGGGCAGGGGGCCTACTACTACGAGCAGTACTTC,CSASGQGAYYYEQYF
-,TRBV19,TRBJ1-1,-,TGTGCCAGTAGTATGGGGGGTTACACTGAAGCTTTCTTT,CASSMGGYTEAFF
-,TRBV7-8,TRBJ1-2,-,TGTGCCAGCAGCCCGACAGAGCGCTATGGCTACACCTTC,CASSPTERYGYTF
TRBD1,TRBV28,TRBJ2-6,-,TGTGCCAGCAGTCCAGACAGGGGTTGGTCCGGGGCCAACGTCCTGACTTTC,CASSPDRGWSGANVLTF
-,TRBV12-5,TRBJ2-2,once,TGTGCTAGTGGTTGGGAACGGGAGAGGGGAGTCTCCGGGGAGCTGTTTTTT,CASGWERERGVSGELFF
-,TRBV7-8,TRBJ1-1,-,TGTGCCAGCGAGGAGGGGACGAACACTGAAGCTTTCTTT,CASEEGTNTEAFF
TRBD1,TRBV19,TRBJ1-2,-,TGTGCCAGTAGTAGCCAAGGGGGCGGCTATGGCTACACCTTC,CASSSQGGGYGYTF
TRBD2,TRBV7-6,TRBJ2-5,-,TGTGCCAGCAGCTTAGGCCTGGGACTAGCGGGCTTCCAAGAGACCCAGTACTTC,CASSLGLGLAGFQETQYF
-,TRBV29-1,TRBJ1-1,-,TGCAGCGCCGCCCGGCGGGCGGGGTTGCCTGAAGCTTTCTTT,CSAARRAGLPEAFF
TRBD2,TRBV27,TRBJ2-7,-,TGTGCCAGCAGTTACGGACTAGCGGGAACCCCCTATGGGCAGTACTTC,CASSYGLAGTPYGQYF
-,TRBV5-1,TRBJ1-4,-,TGCGCCAGCAGCTTGGACAGGAGTGCAACTAATGAAAAACTGTTTTTT,CASSLDRSATNEKLFF
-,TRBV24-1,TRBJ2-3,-,TGTGCCACCAGTGATTTAGGGGGGGACACAGATACGCAGTATTTT,CATSDLGGDTDTQYF
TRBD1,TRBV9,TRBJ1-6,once,TGTGCCAGCAGCCCCGGGACAGGGATTAATTCACCCCTCCACTTT,CASSPGTGINSPLHF